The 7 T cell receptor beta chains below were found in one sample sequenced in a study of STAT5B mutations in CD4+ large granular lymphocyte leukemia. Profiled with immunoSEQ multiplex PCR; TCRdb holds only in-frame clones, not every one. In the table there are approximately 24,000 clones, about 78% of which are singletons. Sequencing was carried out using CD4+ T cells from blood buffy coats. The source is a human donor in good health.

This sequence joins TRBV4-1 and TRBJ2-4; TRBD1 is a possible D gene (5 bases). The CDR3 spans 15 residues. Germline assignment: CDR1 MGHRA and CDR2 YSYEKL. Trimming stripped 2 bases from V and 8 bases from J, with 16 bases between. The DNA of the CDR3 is TGCGCCAGCAGCCAAAAACCGTTAGCAGGGTACATTCAGTACTTC. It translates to CASSQKPLAGYIQYF.

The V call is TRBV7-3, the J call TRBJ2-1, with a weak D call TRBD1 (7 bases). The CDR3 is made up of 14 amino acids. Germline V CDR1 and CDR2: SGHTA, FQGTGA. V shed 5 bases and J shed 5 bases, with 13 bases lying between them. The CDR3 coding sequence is TGTGCCAGCAGCCCTCAGGGGGGTAACAATGAGCAGTTCTTC. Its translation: CASSPQGGNNEQFF. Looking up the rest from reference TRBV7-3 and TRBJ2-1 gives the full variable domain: GAGVSQTPSNKVTEKGKYVELRCDPISGHTALYWYRQSLGQGPEFLIYFQGTGAADDSGLPNDRFFAVRPEGSVSTLKIQRTERGDSAVYLCASSPQGGNNEQFFGPGTRLTVL.

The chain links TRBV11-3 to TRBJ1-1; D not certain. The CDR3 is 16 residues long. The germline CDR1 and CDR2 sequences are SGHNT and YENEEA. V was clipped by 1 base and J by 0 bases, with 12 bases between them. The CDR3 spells CASSLGLREMNTEAFF. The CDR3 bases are TGTGCCAGCAGCTTAGGGTTGCGAGAGATGAACACTGAAGCTTTCTTT.

Here the CDR3 reads CASSRINVVNTEAFF. CDR3 nucleotide sequence: TGTGCCAGTAGTAGAATAAATGTCGTGAACACTGAAGCTTTCTTT. V gene TRBV19 combines with J gene TRBJ1-1; D is undetermined. Germline assignment: CDR1 LNHDA and CDR2 SQIVND (reference sequence). V dropped 4 bases and J dropped 0 bases, with 12 bases sitting between them. The CDR3 is made up of 15 amino acids.

The CDR3 DNA reads TGTGCCAGCAGACCAGGACAGGTGGCGAACTATGGCTACACCTTC. Its protein is CASRPGQVANYGYTF. The J gene is TRBJ1-2, the V gene TRBV5-6, with TRBD1 matching over 7 bases. V lost 5 bases, J lost 2 bases, and 9 bases stayed unmatched. Germline CDR1 and CDR2: SGHDT and YYEEEE. The CDR3 sequence is 15 residues long.

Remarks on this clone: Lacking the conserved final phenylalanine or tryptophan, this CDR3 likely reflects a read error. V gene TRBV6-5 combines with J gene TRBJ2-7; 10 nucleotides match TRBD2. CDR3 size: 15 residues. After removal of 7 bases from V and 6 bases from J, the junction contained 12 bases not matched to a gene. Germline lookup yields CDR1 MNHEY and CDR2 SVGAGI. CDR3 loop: CASTPILLAGLEQYI. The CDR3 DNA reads TGTGCCAGCACCCCGATTTTACTAGCGGGGCTCGAGCAGTACATC.

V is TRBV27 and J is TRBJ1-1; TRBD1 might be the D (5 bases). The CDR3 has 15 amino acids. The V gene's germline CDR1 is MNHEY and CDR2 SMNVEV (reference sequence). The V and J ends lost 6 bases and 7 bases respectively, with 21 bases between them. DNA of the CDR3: TGTGCCAGCAGGGTATCGACAGCCTCCCCTTTTGAAGCTTTCTTT. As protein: CASRVSTASPFEAFF.